This TCR beta chain was documented in a study of technical replicates of blood from a few donors. TCRdb's table, derived via immunoSEQ multiplex PCR, lists solely in-frame clones and lacks some. Of under 95,000 clones in the sample, roughly 90% were seen once. V lost 2 bases, J lost 8 bases, and 8 bases stayed unmatched. CDR1 is SGDLS and CDR2 is YYNGEE in the germline V gene. This CDR3 region has 14 residues. The sequencing sample was made of T cells isolated from PBMCs. This sequence joins TRBV9 and TRBJ1-2, with 8 bases that match TRBD1. This sequence originates from a human donor in good health. CDR3 DNA sequence: TGTGCCAGCAGCGTTAGGAGACAGGGGTACGGCTACACCTTC. Its translation: CASSVRRQGYGYTF.